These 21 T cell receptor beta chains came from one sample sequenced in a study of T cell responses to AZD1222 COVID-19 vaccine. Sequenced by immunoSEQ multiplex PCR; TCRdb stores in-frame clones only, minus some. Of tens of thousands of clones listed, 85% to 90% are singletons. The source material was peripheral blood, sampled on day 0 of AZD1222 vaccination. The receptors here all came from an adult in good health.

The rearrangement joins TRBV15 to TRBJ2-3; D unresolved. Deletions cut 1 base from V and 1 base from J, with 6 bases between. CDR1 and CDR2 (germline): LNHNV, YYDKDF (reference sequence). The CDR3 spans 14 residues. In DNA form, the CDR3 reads TGTGCCACCAGCAGAGTGCTTGGCACAGATACGCAGTATTTT. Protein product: CATSRVLGTDTQYF.

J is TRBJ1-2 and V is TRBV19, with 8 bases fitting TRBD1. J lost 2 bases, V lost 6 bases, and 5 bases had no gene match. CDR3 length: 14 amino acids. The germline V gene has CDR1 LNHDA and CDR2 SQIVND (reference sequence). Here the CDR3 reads CASSETGANYGYTF. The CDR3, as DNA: TGTGCCAGTAGCGAGACAGGGGCCAACTATGGCTACACCTTC. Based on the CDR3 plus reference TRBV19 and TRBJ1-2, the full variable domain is DGGITQSPKYLFRKEGQNVTLSCEQNLNHDAMYWYRQDPGQGLRLIYYSQIVNDFQKGDIAEGYSVSREKKESFPLTVTSAQKNPTAFYLCASSETGANYGYTFGSGTRLTVV.

The CDR3 is CATSRDRGGSYNEQFF. Here the CDR3 DNA reads TGTGCCACCAGCAGAGATCGGGGGGGAAGCTACAATGAGCAGTTCTTC. The chain couples TRBV15 to TRBJ2-1; 8 bases agree with TRBD2. The CDR3 has 16 amino acids. The V and J ends lost 0 bases and 3 bases, in that order; junction bases with no gene match: 4. Germline V gene lookup returns CDR1 LNHNV and CDR2 YYDKDF (reference sequence).

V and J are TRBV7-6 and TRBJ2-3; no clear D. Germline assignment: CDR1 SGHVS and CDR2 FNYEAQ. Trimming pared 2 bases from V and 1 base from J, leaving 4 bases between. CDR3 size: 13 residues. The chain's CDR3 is CASSLLRTDTQYF. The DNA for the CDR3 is TGTGCCAGCAGCTTACTACGCACAGATACGCAGTATTTT.

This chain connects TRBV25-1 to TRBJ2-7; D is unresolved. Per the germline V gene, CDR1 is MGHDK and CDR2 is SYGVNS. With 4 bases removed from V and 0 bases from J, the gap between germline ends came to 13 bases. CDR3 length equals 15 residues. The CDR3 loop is CASSAQERHSYEQYF. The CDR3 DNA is TGTGCCAGCAGTGCCCAGGAGAGGCACTCCTACGAGCAGTACTTC.

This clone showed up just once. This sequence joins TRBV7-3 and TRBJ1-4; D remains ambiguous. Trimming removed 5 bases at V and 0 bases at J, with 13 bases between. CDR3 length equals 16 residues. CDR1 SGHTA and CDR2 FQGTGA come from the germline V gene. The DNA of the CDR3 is TGTGCCAGCAGCCCCGGGGTATGGGCAACTAATGAAAAACTGTTTTTT. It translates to CASSPGVWATNEKLFF. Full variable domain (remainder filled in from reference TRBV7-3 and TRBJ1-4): GAGVSQTPSNKVTEKGKYVELRCDPISGHTALYWYRQSLGQGPEFLIYFQGTGAADDSGLPNDRFFAVRPEGSVSTLKIQRTERGDSAVYLCASSPGVWATNEKLFFGSGTQLSVL.

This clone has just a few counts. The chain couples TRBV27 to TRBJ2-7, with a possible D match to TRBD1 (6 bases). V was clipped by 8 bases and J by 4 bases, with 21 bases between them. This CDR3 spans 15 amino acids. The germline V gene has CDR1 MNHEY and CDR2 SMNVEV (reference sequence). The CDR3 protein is CASSLQVRGIYEQYF. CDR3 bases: TGTGCCAGCTCGCTCCAAGTAAGGGGGATTTACGAGCAGTACTTC.

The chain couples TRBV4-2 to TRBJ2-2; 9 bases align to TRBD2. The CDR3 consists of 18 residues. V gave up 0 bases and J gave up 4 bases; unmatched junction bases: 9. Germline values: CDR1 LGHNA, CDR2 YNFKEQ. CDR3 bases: TGTGCCAGCAGCCAAGAGTTAGCGGGGGCCTTTGCCACCGGGGAGCTGTTTTTT. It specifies CASSQELAGAFATGELFF.

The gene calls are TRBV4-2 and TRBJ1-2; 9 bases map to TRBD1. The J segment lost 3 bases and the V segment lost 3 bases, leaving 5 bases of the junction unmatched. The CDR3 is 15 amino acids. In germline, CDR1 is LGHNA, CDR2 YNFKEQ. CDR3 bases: TGTGCCAGCAGCCATTTGGGACAGGGTGACTATGGCTACACCTTC. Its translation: CASSHLGQGDYGYTF.

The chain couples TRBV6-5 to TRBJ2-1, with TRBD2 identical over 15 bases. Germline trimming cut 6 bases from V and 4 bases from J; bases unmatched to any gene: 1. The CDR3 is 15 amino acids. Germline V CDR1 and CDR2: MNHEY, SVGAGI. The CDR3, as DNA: TGTGCCAGCAGAGGACTAGCGGGGGGGTACAATGAGCAGTTCTTC. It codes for CASRGLAGGYNEQFF.

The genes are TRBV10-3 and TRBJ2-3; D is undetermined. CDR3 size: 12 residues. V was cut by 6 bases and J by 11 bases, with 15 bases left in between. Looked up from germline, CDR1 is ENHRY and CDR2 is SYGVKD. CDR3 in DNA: TGTGCCATCAGAAATCAAGGAATAATGCAGTATTTT. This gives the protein CAIRNQGIMQYF.

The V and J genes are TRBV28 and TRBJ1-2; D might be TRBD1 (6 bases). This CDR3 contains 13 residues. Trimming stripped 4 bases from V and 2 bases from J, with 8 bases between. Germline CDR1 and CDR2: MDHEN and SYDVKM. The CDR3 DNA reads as TGTGCCAGCAGTTGGGGGGCCAACTATGGCTACACCTTC. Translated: CASSWGANYGYTF.

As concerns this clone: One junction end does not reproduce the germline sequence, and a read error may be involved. CDR3 DNA: TGTGCTAGCAGCTCGGGACTAGCGGGAGGCCGCTCCTACAATGAGCAGTTCTTC. It is translated as CASSSGLAGGRSYNEQFF. The gene calls are TRBV7-7 and TRBJ2-1; 15 positions match TRBD2. Germline V lookup: CDR1 SSHAT, CDR2 FNYEAQ (reference sequence). CDR3 length: 18 amino acids. The full variable domain, completed using reference TRBV7-7 and TRBJ2-1, is GAGVSQSPRYKVTKRGQDVTLRCDPISSHATLYWYQQALGQGPEFLTYFNYEAQPDKSGLPSDRFSAERPEGSISTLTIQRTEQRDSAMYRCASSSGLAGGRSYNEQFFGPGTRLTVL.

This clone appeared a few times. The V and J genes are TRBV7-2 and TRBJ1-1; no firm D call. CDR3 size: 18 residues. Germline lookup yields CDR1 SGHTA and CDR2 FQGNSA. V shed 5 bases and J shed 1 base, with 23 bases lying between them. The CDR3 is CASSPLSVRVRGNTEAFF. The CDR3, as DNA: TGTGCCAGCAGCCCACTCAGTGTTAGGGTGCGGGGGAACACTGAAGCTTTCTTT.

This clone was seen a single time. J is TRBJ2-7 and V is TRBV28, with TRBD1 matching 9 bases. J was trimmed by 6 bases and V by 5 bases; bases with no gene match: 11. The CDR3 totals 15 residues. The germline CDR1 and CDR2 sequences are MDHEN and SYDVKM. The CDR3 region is CASSTTGGAGPEQYF. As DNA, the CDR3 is TGTGCCAGCAGTACCACAGGGGGCGCGGGTCCCGAGCAGTACTTC.

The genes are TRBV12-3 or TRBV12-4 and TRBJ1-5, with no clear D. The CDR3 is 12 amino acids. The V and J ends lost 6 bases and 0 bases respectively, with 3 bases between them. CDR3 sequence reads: CASRNSNQPQHF. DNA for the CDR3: TGTGCCAGCAGGAATAGCAATCAGCCCCAGCATTTT.

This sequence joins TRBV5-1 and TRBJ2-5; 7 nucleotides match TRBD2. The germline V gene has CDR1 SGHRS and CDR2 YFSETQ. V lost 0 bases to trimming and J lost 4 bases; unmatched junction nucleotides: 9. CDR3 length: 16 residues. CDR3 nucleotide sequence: TGCGCCAGCAGCTTGGGTGGAGCGGGGACCTTAGAGACCCAGTACTTC. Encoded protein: CASSLGGAGTLETQYF.

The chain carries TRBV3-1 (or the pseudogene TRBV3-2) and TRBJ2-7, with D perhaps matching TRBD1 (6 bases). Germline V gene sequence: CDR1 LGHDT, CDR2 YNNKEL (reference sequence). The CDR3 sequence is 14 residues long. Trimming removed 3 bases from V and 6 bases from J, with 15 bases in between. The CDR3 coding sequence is TGTGCCAGCAGCCAGGGGGCGGGCGTTTTCGAGCAGTACTTC. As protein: CASSQGAGVFEQYF.

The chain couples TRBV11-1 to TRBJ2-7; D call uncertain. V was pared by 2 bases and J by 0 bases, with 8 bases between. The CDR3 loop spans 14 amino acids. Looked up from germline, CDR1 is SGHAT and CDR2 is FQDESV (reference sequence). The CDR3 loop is CASSLSRYSYEQYF. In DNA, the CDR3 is TGTGCCAGCAGCTTATCCAGGTACTCCTACGAGCAGTACTTC.

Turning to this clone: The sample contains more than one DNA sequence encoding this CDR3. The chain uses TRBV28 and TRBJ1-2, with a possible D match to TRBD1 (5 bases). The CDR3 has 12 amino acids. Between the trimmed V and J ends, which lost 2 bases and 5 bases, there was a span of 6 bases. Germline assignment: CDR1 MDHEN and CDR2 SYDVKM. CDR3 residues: CASSLGTYGYTF. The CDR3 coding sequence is TGTGCCAGCAGTTTAGGGACTTATGGCTACACCTTC.

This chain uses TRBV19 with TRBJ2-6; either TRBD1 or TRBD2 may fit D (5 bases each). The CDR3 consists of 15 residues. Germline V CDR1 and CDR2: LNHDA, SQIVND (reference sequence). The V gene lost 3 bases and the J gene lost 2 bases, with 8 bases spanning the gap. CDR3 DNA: TGTGCCAGTAGTATCGGGGCTGCTGGGGCCAACGTCCTGACTTTC. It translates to CASSIGAAGANVLTF.